This entry lists 9 T cell receptor beta chains sequenced from one sample in a study of blood T cell repertoires in COVID-19. Measured with immunoSEQ multiplex PCR; TCRdb has only the in-frame clones, and not every one. Of around 450,000 clones in the sample, roughly 87% were seen once. The specimen sequenced was PBMCs or T cells enriched from blood (not recorded which). The origin of the receptors is a young woman who had recovered from COVID-19.

There are a few counts of this clone. V and J are TRBV10-2 and TRBJ1-5; 10 bases fit TRBD1. V lost 2 bases to trimming and J lost 2 bases; unmatched junction nucleotides: 6. The CDR3 runs 17 residues. Germline loops: CDR1 WSHSY, CDR2 SAAADI. CDR3 sequence reads: CASSERRDRGGNQPQHF. The CDR3 DNA reads as TGCGCCAGCAGTGAGAGACGGGACAGGGGCGGCAATCAGCCCCAGCATTTT.

The chain has TRBV5-1 and TRBJ2-3; TRBD2 might be the D (5 bases). Germline CDR1 SGHRS, CDR2 YFSETQ. Trimming stripped 4 bases from V and 2 bases from J, with 20 bases between. The CDR3 runs 17 residues. CDR3 in amino acids: CASSPIRHGDYTDTQYF. DNA for the CDR3: TGCGCCAGCAGCCCGATCCGGCACGGAGACTACACAGATACGCAGTATTTT.

This chain uses TRBV5-1 with TRBJ2-5; D is ambiguous. With 7 bases removed from V and 5 bases from J, the gap between germline ends came to 21 bases. This CDR3 has 15 amino acids. Germline V CDR1 and CDR2: SGHRS, YFSETQ. The CDR3 DNA sequence: TGCGCCAGCGCCCGATCGGCAGGTTCGGATGAGACCCAGTACTTC. Residues: CASARSAGSDETQYF. Full variable domain (rest looked up from reference TRBV5-1 and TRBJ2-5): KAGVTQTPRYLIKTRGQQVTLSCSPISGHRSVSWYQQTPGQGLQFLFEYFSETQRNKGNFPGRFSGRQFSNSRSEMNVSTLELGDSALYLCASARSAGSDETQYFGPGTRLLVL.

The V call is TRBV11-2, the J call TRBJ1-5; D remains unclear. The V gene's germline CDR1 is SGHAT and CDR2 FQNNGV. V lost 3 bases, J lost 4 bases, and 7 bases lay in between. This CDR3 spans 13 amino acids. The CDR3 region is CASSFGQNQPQHF. CDR3 DNA: TGTGCCAGCAGCTTTGGCCAGAATCAGCCCCAGCATTTT.

This clone was seen only once. The V call is TRBV6-1, the J call TRBJ1-6; D is possibly TRBD1 (6 bases). V dropped 3 bases and J dropped 2 bases, with 11 bases sitting between them. This CDR3 has 16 amino acids. The V gene's germline CDR1 is MNHNS and CDR2 SASEGT. The CDR3 region is CASSDRGSTYNSPLHF. The CDR3 DNA reads as TGTGCCAGCAGTGACAGGGGAAGCACCTATAATTCACCCCTCCACTTT.

This clone was observed a single time. The gene calls are TRBV7-8 and TRBJ2-1; the match to TRBD2 covers 7 bases. Per germline, CDR1 SGHVS and CDR2 FQNEAQ. CDR3 size: 16 residues. V gave up 0 bases and J gave up 4 bases; unmatched junction bases: 6. Here the CDR3 DNA reads TGTGCCAGCAGCTTAGCAGGTGACGGGGGGTACAATGAGCAGTTCTTC. Translation gives CASSLAGDGGYNEQFF.

J is TRBJ1-4 and V is TRBV5-1; 10 bases align to TRBD1. Germline V gene data show CDR1 as SGHRS and CDR2 as YFSETQ. The CDR3 has 14 amino acids. With V trimmed by 7 bases and J by 6 bases, 6 bases remained unmatched. CDR3 region: CASGEGTGDEKLFF. The CDR3, as DNA: TGCGCCAGCGGGGAGGGGACAGGGGATGAAAAACTGTTTTTT.

The rearrangement uses TRBV4-1 and TRBJ1-5; TRBD1 matches 7 bases. The ends lost 1 base at V and 7 bases at J; junction bases unmatched: 10. From germline, CDR1 is MGHRA and CDR2 YSYEKL. This CDR3 region has 16 residues. The chain's CDR3 is CASSQVFKRRGQPQHF. The CDR3 coding sequence is TGCGCCAGCAGCCAAGTTTTTAAGCGCAGGGGGCAGCCCCAGCATTTT.

V usage is TRBV30 and J usage is TRBJ2-7, with 10 bases that match TRBD1. This CDR3 has 16 amino acids. The germline gives CDR1 GTSNPN, CDR2 SVGIG (reference sequence). Trimming removed 0 bases from V and 3 bases from J; junction bases left unmatched: 8. This CDR3 reads CAWSVHVTGGLYEQYF. In DNA form, the CDR3 reads TGTGCCTGGAGTGTACATGTGACAGGGGGCCTCTACGAGCAGTACTTC.